The 15 T cell receptor beta chains reported below all come from one sample, sequenced in a study of molecular identifiers for immune sequencing clone quantification. TCRdb fed the PCR reads into MiXCR, producing one record per CDR3 protein. In the table there are roughly 100,000 distinct CDR3 sequences, about 35% of which are singletons. The specimen was naive CD8+ T cells from blood, with Jurkat cell RNA spiked in. Subset specified: FACS-sorted CD8+CD4-CCR7+CD45RA+ naive T cells. The receptors were gathered from a human donor in good health. Some libraries in this study had Jurkat cell RNA spiked in.

The chain uses TRBV20-1 and TRBJ2-7; D not certain. The CDR3 consists of 12 residues. Trimming shortened V by 3 bases and J by 5 bases, and 11 bases separated the two germline ends. Looked up from germline, CDR1 is DFQATT and CDR2 is SNEGSKA (reference sequence). For the CDR3, the DNA is TGCAGTGCTAGGATAGCAGGTAACGAGCAGTACTTC. This codes for CSARIAGNEQYF.

This clonotype appeared a few times. The rearrangement links TRBV6-1 to TRBJ2-7, with 7 positions matching TRBD1. After removal of 7 bases from V and 4 bases from J, the junction contained 13 bases not matched to a gene. The CDR3 totals 15 residues. Germline-derived CDR1 and CDR2 are MNHNS and SASEGT. The CDR3 DNA reads as TGTGCCAGCACCTTCGACAGGGTAAATGGGTACGAGCAGTACTTC. This sequence encodes CASTFDRVNGYEQYF.

This clonotype was counted between two and nine times. The CDR3 sequence is CASSYRQGRPDEQFF. The CDR3 nucleotides are TGTGCCAGCAGCTACCGACAAGGACGTCCGGATGAGCAGTTCTTC. This sequence joins TRBV7-9 and TRBJ2-1; no firm D call. V was trimmed by 4 bases and J by 8 bases, leaving 18 bases between them. The CDR3 extends over 15 amino acids. CDR1 is SEHNR, CDR2 FQNEAQ, per germline (reference sequence).

The rearrangement uses TRBV7-2 and TRBJ2-3, with D perhaps matching TRBD2 (6 bases). Germline V CDR1 and CDR2: SGHTA, FQGNSA. This CDR3 region has 13 residues. The V end was cut by 3 bases, the J end by 6 bases, with 10 bases between. Here the CDR3 DNA reads TGTGCCAGCAGCTTGACTAGTTCCGATACGCAGTATTTT. This gives the protein CASSLTSSDTQYF.

This clonotype was seen a handful of times. The gene calls are TRBV5-4 and TRBJ2-3; 8 bases agree with TRBD2. The CDR3 is 15 amino acids. The germline CDR1 and CDR2 sequences are SGHNT and YYREEE (reference sequence). With V trimmed by 4 bases and J by 4 bases, 8 bases remained unmatched. For the CDR3, the DNA is TGTGCCAGCAGCCGGGAGGGCCATTTCTCAGATACGCAGTATTTT. Amino acid sequence: CASSREGHFSDTQYF.

This clonotype was seen a handful of times. This chain links TRBV28 with TRBJ1-5, with D possibly matching TRBD1 (6 bases). Looked up from germline, CDR1 is MDHEN and CDR2 is SYDVKM. Trimming stripped 3 bases from V and 4 bases from J, with 16 bases between. This CDR3 region has 16 residues. The CDR3 bases are TGTGCCAGCAGTTTTTTATCACAGGGTGGGAATCAGCCCCAGCATTTT. This encodes CASSFLSQGGNQPQHF.

This clonotype was seen a handful of times. The chain joins TRBV14 to TRBJ1-1, with TRBD1 matching over 8 bases. The CDR3 sequence is 14 residues long. CDR1 is SGHDN, CDR2 FVKESK, per germline. V shed 4 bases and J 5 bases; nucleotides not matched to a gene: 6. As DNA, the CDR3 is TGTGCCAGCAGCCCTACAGGGGGAAGGACTGAAGCTTTCTTT. It codes for CASSPTGGRTEAFF.

The sample holds many counts of this clonotype. The genes are TRBV28 and TRBJ1-1; D unclear. Germline assignment: CDR1 MDHEN and CDR2 SYDVKM. Trimming pared 6 bases from V and 10 bases from J, leaving 18 bases between. The CDR3 has 13 amino acids. The CDR3 DNA is TGTGCCAGCAGCCCGGACCTTTTAAAGGGAGCTTTCTTT. This translates into CASSPDLLKGAFF.

This clonotype has ten or more counts. J is TRBJ1-6 and V is TRBV28; D uncertain. CDR1 is MDHEN, CDR2 SYDVKM, per germline. The length of the CDR3 is 13 residues. Trimming stripped 3 bases from V and 7 bases from J, with 7 bases between. CDR3 residues: CASSFPNNSPLHF. CDR3 nucleotides: TGTGCCAGCAGTTTTCCTAACAATTCACCCCTCCACTTT.

The V and J genes are TRBV5-6 and TRBJ2-7; D may match TRBD1 or TRBD2 (5 bases each). The V end lost 4 bases, the J end lost 9 bases, and 11 bases lay between the germline ends. CDR3 length: 11 amino acids. Germline CDR1 SGHDT, CDR2 YYEEEE. CDR3 coding DNA: TGTGCCAGCAGCCGGGGCAAGGTGCAGTACTTC. Amino acid sequence: CASSRGKVQYF. Drawing the rest from reference TRBV5-6 and TRBJ2-7, the complete variable domain is DAGVTQSPTHLIKTRGQQVTLRCSPKSGHDTVSWYQQALGQGPQFIFQYYEEEERQRGNFPDRFSGHQFPNYSSELNVNALLLGDSALYLCASSRGKVQYFGPGTRLTVT.

Only a few counts were recorded for this clonotype. The CDR3 DNA sequence: TGTGCCAGCAACCAGAACCTCCCCCTCTCCTACGAGCAGTACTTC. Translated, it gives CASNQNLPLSYEQYF. The chain combines TRBV28 with TRBJ2-7, with no clear D. In germline, CDR1 is MDHEN, CDR2 SYDVKM. There are 15 residues in the CDR3. Deletions cut 7 bases from V and 0 bases from J, with 16 bases between.

About this clonotype: One junction end does not reproduce the germline sequence, and a read error may be involved. The CDR3 protein is CASSYYGGPQVKQCF. CDR3 nucleotide sequence: TGTGCCAGCAGTTACTACGGGGGTCCCCAGGTAAAGCAGTGTTTT. The V call is TRBV6-5, the J call TRBJ2-3; D might be TRBD2 (6 bases). The CDR3 is 15 amino acids. CDR1 MNHEY and CDR2 SVGAGI come from the germline V gene.

This clonotype was counted between two and nine times. The chain carries TRBV4-3 and TRBJ2-3, with unresolved D. Per germline, CDR1 LGHNA and CDR2 YSLEER. CDR3 size: 14 residues. Trimming left V 2 bases short and J 2 bases short, with 8 bases between. The DNA of the CDR3 is TGCGCCAGCAGCCAATCGGGTATCACAGATACGCAGTATTTT. It translates to CASSQSGITDTQYF.

The J gene is TRBJ2-3, the V gene TRBV4-2; D not resolved. The V and J ends lost 0 bases and 1 base respectively, with 8 bases between them. Germline V lookup: CDR1 LGHNA, CDR2 YNFKEQ. This CDR3 is built from 15 residues. The CDR3 DNA follows: TGTGCCAGCAGCCAAGAGTTTCTCGGCACAGATACGCAGTATTTT. Its translation: CASSQEFLGTDTQYF.

This clonotype showed up many times. This chain connects TRBV5-4 to TRBJ2-3; 9 nucleotides match TRBD2. The CDR3 is made up of 15 amino acids. V trimming: 6 bases; J trimming: 2 bases; junction bases outside the gene matches: 7. Germline V gives CDR1 SGHNT, CDR2 YYREEE (reference sequence). CDR3 in amino acids: CASTPAGGPTDTQYF. For the CDR3, the DNA is TGTGCCAGCACCCCAGCGGGAGGACCCACAGATACGCAGTATTTT.